The 21 T cell receptor beta chains listed next were all sequenced from one sample in a study of T-cell reconstitution after alpha-beta-depleted transplantation in children. A TCRbeta library incorporating unique molecular identifiers was prepared. TCRdb ran MiXCR on the PCR reads and lists one entry per CDR3 protein. The repertoire includes some 5,000 distinct CDR3 sequences, just under 7.5% of them detected once, and 1.8% sits in the top ten. The sequenced sample was PBMCs, mostly from graft donor cells, obtained 60 days after TCRalphabeta/CD19-depleted stem cell transplant. The receptors were sampled from a boy under three years old who had a stem cell transplant for SCID, so the T cells may come from the graft donor.

By frequency in the sample, this clonotype is medium-sized. V and J are TRBV20-1 and TRBJ2-1, with TRBD1 identical over 9 bases. The CDR3 totals 14 residues. Per the germline V gene, CDR1 is DFQATT and CDR2 is SNEGSKA (reference sequence). CDR3 DNA sequence: TGCAGCCTCCACCGGGACAGGGTGTACAATGAGCAGTTCTTC. Translated, it gives CSLHRDRVYNEQFF.

In its sample, this clonotype is medium-sized. The chain carries TRBV24-1 and TRBJ2-7; no firm D call. V shed 7 bases and J shed 3 bases, with 9 bases lying between them. The CDR3 has 12 amino acids. The germline V gene encodes CDR1 KGHDR and CDR2 SFDVKD. CDR3 protein: CATRVGDYEQYF. The CDR3, as DNA: TGTGCCACCAGGGTAGGAGACTACGAGCAGTACTTC.

The sample holds many counts of this clonotype. The chain carries TRBV7-9 and TRBJ2-7; D is ambiguous. The V gene's germline CDR1 is SEHNR and CDR2 FQNEAQ (reference sequence). Trimming shortened V by 6 bases and J by 0 bases, and 15 bases separated the two germline ends. This CDR3 comprises 15 residues. The chain's CDR3 is CASSLKGLSSYEQYF. CDR3 sequence (DNA): TGTGCCAGCAGTCTTAAAGGTCTAAGCTCCTACGAGCAGTACTTC.

Concerning this clonotype itself: At one boundary the junction diverges from the germline segment, which might be a read error. This chain connects TRBV3-1 to TRBJ2-5; D gene uncertain. Looked up from germline, CDR1 is LGHDT and CDR2 is YNNKEL (reference sequence). The CDR3 extends over 19 amino acids. The CDR3, as DNA: TGTGCCTGCAGCCGGCAGGTCACTGCGACACAAACATTCATTAGGGCCCAGTACTTC. Its protein product is CACSRQVTATQTFIRAQYF.

This clonotype is classed as medium-sized (0.01 to 0.1%). This chain joins TRBV6-6 and TRBJ2-5, with D possibly TRBD1 on 6 matching bases. This CDR3 is built from 13 residues. Germline CDR1 is MNHNY and CDR2 is SVGAGI (reference sequence). V was clipped by 5 bases and J by 4 bases, with 11 bases between them. The CDR3 region has the DNA TGTGCCAGCAGTGCCAGACAGGTAGAGACCCAGTACTTC. It specifies CASSARQVETQYF.

This clonotype was observed at least ten times. The gene calls are TRBV20-1 and TRBJ1-1, with D maybe TRBD1 (5 bases). The CDR3 runs 16 residues. V lost 1 base to trimming and J lost 4 bases, with 19 bases between them. CDR1 and CDR2 (germline): DFQATT, SNEGSKA (reference sequence). Written as DNA, the CDR3 is TGCAGTGCTAGAGCCCTACGGTGGGGGATGTTCACTGAAGCTTTCTTT. Residues: CSARALRWGMFTEAFF.

This clonotype is classed as medium-sized. The V call is TRBV15, the J call TRBJ1-3; D is possibly TRBD1 (5 bases). Trimming pared 5 bases from V and 1 base from J, leaving 15 bases between. CDR1 and CDR2 (germline): LNHNV, YYDKDF (reference sequence). The CDR3 has 16 amino acids. The CDR3 reads CATSRQGWISGNTIYF. As DNA, the CDR3 is TGTGCCACCAGCCGGCAGGGTTGGATTTCTGGAAACACCATATATTTT.

This clonotype was seen ten or more times. The chain has TRBV20-1 and TRBJ1-2; tentatively, D is TRBD1 (6 bases). V was pared by 6 bases and J by 2 bases, with 13 bases between. The CDR3 sequence is 13 residues long. CDR1 DFQATT and CDR2 SNEGSKA come from the germline V gene (reference sequence). CDR3 DNA sequence: TGCAGTGCCACGCGGGGGCGCAACTATGGCTACACCTTC. Encoded protein: CSATRGRNYGYTF.

This clonotype has at least ten counts. The V gene is TRBV5-1, the J gene TRBJ1-2, with 12 bases lining up with TRBD1. Losses at the gene ends were 3 bases for V and 6 bases for J; bases not matched to a gene: 9. The CDR3 is made up of 16 amino acids. From germline, CDR1 is SGHRS and CDR2 YFSETQ. This chain's CDR3 is CASSSPVGQGADGYTF. The DNA of the CDR3 is TGCGCCAGCAGCTCCCCGGTGGGACAGGGGGCGGATGGCTACACCTTC.

This clonotype was seen repeatedly, ten times or more. V is TRBV5-6 and J is TRBJ1-1, with 8 bases that match TRBD1. The length of the CDR3 is 13 residues. Germline V gene lookup returns CDR1 SGHDT and CDR2 YYEEEE. V lost 1 base, J lost 4 bases, and 0 bases stayed unmatched. CDR3 protein: CASSLTGGTEAFF. For the CDR3, the DNA is TGTGCCAGCAGCTTGACAGGGGGCACTGAAGCTTTCTTT. Full variable domain (rest looked up from reference TRBV5-6 and TRBJ1-1): DAGVTQSPTHLIKTRGQQVTLRCSPKSGHDTVSWYQQALGQGPQFIFQYYEEEERQRGNFPDRFSGHQFPNYSSELNVNALLLGDSALYLCASSLTGGTEAFFGQGTRLTVV.

This clonotype was detected only a few times. The chain links TRBV20-1 to TRBJ1-2, with D maybe TRBD1 (6 bases). The CDR3 covers 12 residues. Germline values: CDR1 DFQATT, CDR2 SNEGSKA (reference sequence). Trimming left V 4 bases short and J 2 bases short, with 8 bases between. In nucleotides, the CDR3 is TGCAGTGCTATAGACAGGAACTATGGCTACACCTTC. Its protein product is CSAIDRNYGYTF.

In its sample, this clonotype is medium-sized. CDR3 nucleotide sequence: TGTGCCAGCAGCTTCAGGGGGACAGGAGGGCCCGGGGAGCTGTTTTTT. Protein sequence: CASSFRGTGGPGELFF. The V gene is TRBV5-5, the J gene TRBJ2-2; 8 nucleotides match TRBD1. CDR3 length equals 16 residues. Germline V gene sequence: CDR1 SGHKS, CDR2 YYEKEE (reference sequence). V was pared by 2 bases and J by 6 bases, with 9 bases of the junction left unmatched.

This clonotype was recorded at least ten times. The chain has TRBV19 and TRBJ2-6; 9 bases map to TRBD1. Germline CDR1 is LNHDA and CDR2 is SQIVND (reference sequence). After removal of 4 bases from V and 3 bases from J, the junction contained 7 bases not matched to a gene. The CDR3 sequence is 17 residues long. This CDR3 is CASSNRDRASGANVLTF. The CDR3 nucleotides read TGTGCCAGTAGTAACCGGGACAGGGCAAGTGGGGCCAACGTCCTGACTTTC. The full variable domain, completed using reference TRBV19 and TRBJ2-6, is DGGITQSPKYLFRKEGQNVTLSCEQNLNHDAMYWYRQDPGQGLRLIYYSQIVNDFQKGDIAEGYSVSREKKESFPLTVTSAQKNPTAFYLCASSNRDRASGANVLTFGAGSRLTVL.

Judged by abundance, this clonotype is medium-sized. The V and J genes are TRBV9 and TRBJ2-5; a possible D gene is TRBD1 (6 bases). Between the trimmed V and J ends, which lost 4 bases and 2 bases, there was a span of 12 bases. This CDR3 contains 14 residues. Germline V gene data show CDR1 as SGDLS and CDR2 as YYNGEE. CDR3 DNA sequence: TGTGCCAGCAGCCCGAAGGGACATCAAGAGACCCAGTACTTC. Translated: CASSPKGHQETQYF.

This clonotype ranks as medium-sized (0.01 to 0.1%). The chain employs TRBV20-1 and TRBJ2-1; tentatively, D is TRBD1 or TRBD2 (6 bases each). Germline CDR1 reads DFQATT; CDR2 reads SNEGSKA (reference sequence). This CDR3 has 16 amino acids. V was pared by 0 bases and J by 4 bases, with 16 bases between. The CDR3 DNA follows: TGCAGTGCTAGAGATTGGAGGGGGGCGGTTTACAATGAGCAGTTCTTC. This codes for CSARDWRGAVYNEQFF.

There are many counts of this clonotype. The chain links TRBV7-8 to TRBJ1-6; no firm D call. Trimming pared 5 bases from V and 8 bases from J, leaving 16 bases between. Germline V gene lookup returns CDR1 SGHVS and CDR2 FQNEAQ. The CDR3 consists of 15 residues. The CDR3, as DNA: TGTGCCAGCAGCACGATTCTCCCTAGGGATTCACCCCTCCACTTT. Protein: CASSTILPRDSPLHF.

By frequency in the sample, this clonotype is medium-sized. This sequence joins TRBV18 and TRBJ2-3; possible D gene TRBD2, 6 bases. This CDR3 has 16 amino acids. V was pared by 3 bases and J by 2 bases, with 15 bases between. Germline V gene sequence: CDR1 KGHSH, CDR2 LQKENI. CDR3 sequence (DNA): TGTGCCAGCTCACCCGGAGGGGTTCGGGTCACAGATACGCAGTATTTT. It codes for CASSPGGVRVTDTQYF.

This clonotype showed up many times. The rearrangement links TRBV5-5 to TRBJ1-3; D is undetermined. Germline V CDR1 and CDR2: SGHKS, YYEKEE (reference sequence). The CDR3 has 16 residues. Trimming took 5 bases from V and 2 from J, leaving 17 bases between them. CDR3 loop: CASRRIRSRPGNTIYF. For the CDR3, the DNA is TGTGCCAGCAGACGGATCAGGAGTAGGCCTGGAAACACCATATATTTT.

This clonotype is labeled medium-sized. This chain connects TRBV2 to TRBJ2-3, with D possibly TRBD2 on 6 matching bases. V lost 7 bases, J lost 0 bases, and 11 bases lay in between. CDR3 length equals 14 residues. Germline values: CDR1 SNHLY, CDR2 FYNNEI. The CDR3: CASNPGASTDTQYF. The DNA for the CDR3 is TGTGCCAGCAACCCGGGAGCTAGCACAGATACGCAGTATTTT.

Relative to its sample, this clonotype is medium-sized. J is TRBJ2-3 and V is TRBV18; D is possibly TRBD1 or TRBD2 (6 bases each). Germline assignment: CDR1 KGHSH and CDR2 LQKENI. The V end lost 3 bases, the J end lost 2 bases, and 12 bases lay between the germline ends. The CDR3 length is 15 residues. DNA for the CDR3: TGTGCCAGCTCACCTATCGGGGGCCCCACAGATACGCAGTATTTT. The encoded protein is CASSPIGGPTDTQYF. The full variable domain, its missing parts supplied by reference TRBV18 and TRBJ2-3, is NAGVMQNPRHLVRRRGQEARLRCSPMKGHSHVYWYRQLPEEGLKFMVYLQKENIIDESGMPKERFSAEFPKEGPSILRIQQVVRGDSAAYFCASSPIGGPTDTQYFGPGTRLTVL.

This clonotype rates as medium-sized (0.01 to 0.1%). J is TRBJ2-7 and V is TRBV9, with D possibly being TRBD2 (5 bases). Germline lookup yields CDR1 SGDLS and CDR2 YYNGEE. V lost 4 bases to trimming and J lost 3 bases, with 14 bases between them. The CDR3 is 14 residues long. CDR3 in amino acids: CASSKRTSRYEQYF. The DNA of the CDR3 is TGTGCCAGCAGCAAACGGACTTCCCGCTACGAGCAGTACTTC.